Sequencing of this T cell receptor (beta chain) was carried out in a study of T cells in localized non-small cell lung cancer. Study-wide points: Heterogeneity is still possible, as just one tumor region was sequenced. A raised T cell density in blood coincided with lengthier overall survival. Clonality of T cells reached its maximum in uninvolved adjacent lung, surpassing tumor.

TCRdb's table, derived via immunoSEQ multiplex PCR, lists solely in-frame clones and lacks some. The data hold roughly 30,000 clones, with around nine tenths observed a single time. In germline, CDR1 is MNHEY, CDR2 SMNVEV (reference sequence). The CDR3 sequence is 14 residues long. Concerning this clone: Its antigen is unidentified.

The clonotype originates from a woman aged 40-70 years with stage I lung adenocarcinoma. This material consisted of peripheral blood, taken before any cancer treatment. The rearrangement uses TRBV27 and TRBJ2-5; either TRBD1 or TRBD2 may fit D (6 bases each). The better agreement between TRBJ2-7 and the DNA end casts doubt on the J call. The CDR3 region has the DNA TGTGCCAGCAGTTTAACCGGGGGCCTCTCCGAGCAGTACTTC. It is translated as CASSLTGGLSEQYF.